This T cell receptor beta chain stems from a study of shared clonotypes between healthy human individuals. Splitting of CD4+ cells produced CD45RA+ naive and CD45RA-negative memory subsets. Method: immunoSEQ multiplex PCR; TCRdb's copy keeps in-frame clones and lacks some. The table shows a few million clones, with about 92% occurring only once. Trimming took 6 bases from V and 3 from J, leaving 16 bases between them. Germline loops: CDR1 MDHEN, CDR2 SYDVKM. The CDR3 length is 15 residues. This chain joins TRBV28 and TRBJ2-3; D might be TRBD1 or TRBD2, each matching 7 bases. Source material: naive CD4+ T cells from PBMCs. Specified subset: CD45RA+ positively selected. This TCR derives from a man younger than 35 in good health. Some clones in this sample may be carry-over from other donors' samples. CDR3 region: CASSPGGARTDTQYF. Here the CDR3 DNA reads TGTGCCAGCAGCCCAGGGGGGGCAAGGACAGATACGCAGTATTTT.